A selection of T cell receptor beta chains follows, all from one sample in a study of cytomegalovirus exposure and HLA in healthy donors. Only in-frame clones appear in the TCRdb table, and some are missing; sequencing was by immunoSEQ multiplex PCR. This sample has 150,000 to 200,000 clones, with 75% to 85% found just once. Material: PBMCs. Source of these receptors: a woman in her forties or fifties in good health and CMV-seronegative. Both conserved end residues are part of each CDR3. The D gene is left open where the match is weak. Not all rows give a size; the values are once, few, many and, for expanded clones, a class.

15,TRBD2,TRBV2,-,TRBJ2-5,CASTRLAGPQETQYF,TGTGCCAGCACTAGACTAGCGGGGCCACAAGAGACCCAGTACTTC
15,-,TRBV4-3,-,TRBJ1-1,CASSQETGRGTEAFF,TGCGCCAGCAGCCAGGAAACAGGGAGGGGTACTGAAGCTTTCTTT
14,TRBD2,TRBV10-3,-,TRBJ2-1,CAIAGLAVSGEQFF,TGTGCCATCGCTGGACTAGCGGTTTCGGGGGAGCAGTTCTTC
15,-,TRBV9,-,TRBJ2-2,CASSGRGTNTGELFF,TGTGCCAGCAGCGGTAGGGGTACGAACACCGGGGAGCTGTTTTTT
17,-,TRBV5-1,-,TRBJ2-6,CASSSHTGLRGANVLTF,TGCGCCAGCAGCTCCCATACAGGTTTACGAGGGGCCAACGTCCTGACTTTC
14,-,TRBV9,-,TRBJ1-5,CASSADRYNQPQHF,TGTGCCAGCAGCGCTGACAGATACAATCAGCCCCAGCATTTT
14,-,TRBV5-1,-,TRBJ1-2,CASSFGQPNYGYTF,TGCGCCAGCAGCTTTGGACAGCCTAACTATGGCTACACCTTC
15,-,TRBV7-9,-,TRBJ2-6,CASSPPSTGANVLTF,TGTGCCAGCAGCCCGCCCAGTACAGGGGCCAACGTCCTGACTTTC
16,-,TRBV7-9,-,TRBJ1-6,CASSLAGRIPRGSLHF,TGTGCCAGCAGCTTAGCTGGCAGGATACCTCGGGGATCCCTCCACTTT
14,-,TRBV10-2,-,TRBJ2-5,CASSELQGQETQYF,TGCGCCAGCAGTGAGTTACAGGGCCAAGAGACCCAGTACTTC
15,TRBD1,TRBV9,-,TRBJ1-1,CASSALGTANTEAFF,TGTGCCAGCAGCGCCTTAGGGACAGCGAACACTGAAGCTTTCTTT
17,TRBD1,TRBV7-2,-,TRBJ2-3,CASSLGVGTGGTDTQYF,TGTGCCAGCAGCTTAGGGGTTGGGACAGGGGGAACAGATACGCAGTATTTT
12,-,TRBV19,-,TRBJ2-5,CASRDLRETQYF,TGTGCCAGCAGGGATTTGAGGGAGACCCAGTACTTC
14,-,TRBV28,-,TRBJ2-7,CASSFGGLSYEQYF,TGTGCCAGCAGTTTTGGAGGGTTATCCTACGAGCAGTACTTC
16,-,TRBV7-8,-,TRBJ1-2,CASSPTGIRGSYGYTF,TGTGCCAGCAGCCCCACAGGGATAAGGGGGAGCTATGGCTACACCTTC
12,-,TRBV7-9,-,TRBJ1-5,CSSSSPNQPQHF,TGTTCCAGCAGCTCCCCTAATCAGCCCCAGCATTTT
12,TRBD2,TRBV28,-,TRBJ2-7,CASGLAGVEQYF,TGTGCCAGCGGACTAGCGGGAGTCGAGCAGTACTTC
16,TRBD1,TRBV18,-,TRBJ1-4,CASSQRDRGANEKLFF,TGTGCCAGCTCTCAACGGGACAGGGGTGCTAATGAAAAACTGTTTTTT
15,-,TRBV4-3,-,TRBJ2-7,CASSQDTAATYEQYF,TGCGCCAGCAGCCAAGATACAGCCGCGACCTACGAGCAGTACTTC
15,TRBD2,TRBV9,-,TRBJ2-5,CASSVALAGDETQYF,TGTGCCAGCAGCGTAGCTCTAGCGGGGGACGAGACCCAGTACTTC
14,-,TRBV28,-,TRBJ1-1,CASLAGGSRTEAFF,TGTGCCAGCCTCGCTGGGGGCTCCCGGACTGAAGCTTTCTTT
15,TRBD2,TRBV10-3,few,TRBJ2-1,CAISEPGGASSEQFF,TGTGCCATCAGTGAGCCCGGGGGGGCCTCTAGTGAGCAGTTCTTC
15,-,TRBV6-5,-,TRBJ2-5,CATSDGSRAGETQYF,TGTGCCACCTCCGACGGGAGTCGAGCTGGTGAGACCCAGTACTTC
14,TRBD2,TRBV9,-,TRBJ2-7,CASSPVGRGGEQYF,TGTGCCAGCAGCCCGGTTGGGCGGGGGGGCGAGCAGTACTTC
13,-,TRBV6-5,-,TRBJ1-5,CASRQGRNQPQHF,TGTGCCAGCAGACAGGGAAGGAATCAGCCCCAGCATTTT
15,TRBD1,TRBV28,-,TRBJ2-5,CASSAGTGGGETQYF,TGTGCCAGCTCCGCCGGGACAGGGGGAGGAGAGACCCAGTACTTC
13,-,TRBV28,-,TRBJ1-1,CASSFTVPAEAFF,TGTGCCAGCAGCTTCACAGTGCCTGCTGAAGCTTTCTTT
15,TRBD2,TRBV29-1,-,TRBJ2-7,CSVEPLAGEGYEQYF,TGCAGCGTTGAACCCCTAGCGGGAGAGGGGTACGAGCAGTACTTC
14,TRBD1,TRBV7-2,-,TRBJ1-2,CASSLAFKGAGYTF,TGTGCCAGCAGCTTAGCTTTTAAGGGGGCTGGCTACACCTTC
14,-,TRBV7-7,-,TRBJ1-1,CASSLYRESTEAFF,TGTGCTAGCAGCTTATACCGGGAATCCACTGAAGCTTTCTTT
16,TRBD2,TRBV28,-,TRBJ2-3,CASSSFAGGDTDTQYF,TGTGCCAGCAGTTCCTTTGCGGGAGGGGACACAGATACGCAGTATTTT
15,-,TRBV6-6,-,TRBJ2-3,CASIREGGTTDTQYF,TGTGCCAGCATTCGAGAAGGAGGAACTACAGATACGCAGTATTTT
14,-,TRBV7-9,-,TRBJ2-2,CASSSPTYTGELFF,TGTGCCAGCAGCTCGCCTACGTACACCGGGGAGCTGTTTTTT
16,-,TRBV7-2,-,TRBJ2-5,CASSPRVGRGGETQYF,TGTGCCAGCAGCCCCCGTGTGGGGCGGGGAGGCGAGACCCAGTACTTC
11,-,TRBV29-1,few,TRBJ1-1,CSFRGNTEAFF,TGCAGCTTCCGGGGGAACACTGAAGCTTTCTTT
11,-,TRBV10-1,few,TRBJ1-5,CAQGSNQPQHF,TGCGCCCAGGGCAGCAATCAGCCCCAGCATTTT
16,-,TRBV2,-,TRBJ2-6,CASSEAGGAVANVLTF,TGTGCCAGCAGTGAAGCTGGGGGCGCCGTGGCCAACGTCCTGACTTTC
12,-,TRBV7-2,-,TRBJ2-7,CASSLTSYEQYF,TGTGCCAGCAGCCTAACCTCCTACGAGCAGTACTTC
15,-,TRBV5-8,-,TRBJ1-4,CASSLEGATNEKLFF,TGTGCCAGCAGCTTGGAGGGAGCAACTAATGAAAAACTGTTTTTT
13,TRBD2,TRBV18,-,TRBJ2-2,CASSPSGAGELFF,TGTGCCAGCTCACCGAGCGGGGCCGGGGAGCTGTTTTTT
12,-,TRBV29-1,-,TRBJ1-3,CSVVQGLDTIYF,TGCAGCGTTGTCCAGGGGTTGGACACCATATATTTT